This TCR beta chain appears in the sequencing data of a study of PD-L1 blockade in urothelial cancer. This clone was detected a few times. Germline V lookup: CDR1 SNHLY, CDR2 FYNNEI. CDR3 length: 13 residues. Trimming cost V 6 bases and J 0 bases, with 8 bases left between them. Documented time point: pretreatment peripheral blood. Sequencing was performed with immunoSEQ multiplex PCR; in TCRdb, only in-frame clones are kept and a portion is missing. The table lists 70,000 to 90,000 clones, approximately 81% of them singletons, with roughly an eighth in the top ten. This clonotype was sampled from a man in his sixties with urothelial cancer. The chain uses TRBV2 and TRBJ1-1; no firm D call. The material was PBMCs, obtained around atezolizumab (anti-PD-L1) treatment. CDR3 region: CASRREVNTEAFF. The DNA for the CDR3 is TGTGCCAGCAGGCGGGAGGTGAACACTGAAGCTTTCTTT.